The clone carrying this TCR beta chain was seen only a few times. The CDR3 is made up of 13 amino acids. Germline CDR1 reads SGDLS; CDR2 reads YYNGEE. The V gene lost 4 bases and the J gene lost 3 bases, with 10 bases spanning the gap. This sample was taken from a study of T-cell reconstitution after alpha-beta-depleted transplantation in children. This sample's TCRbeta library carried unique molecular identifier barcodes. A single record per CDR3 protein comes from TCRdb applying MiXCR to the PCR reads. This sample has some 290,000 distinct CDR3 sequences; more than 9% occur once, and the top ten carry over 9%.

The sample in question was PBMCs from the stem cell graft donor, obtained from the stem cell graft. The TCR was taken from a human donor who donated a stem cell graft to a child with SCID. This chain uses TRBV9 with TRBJ1-2; the D is unclear. The CDR3 DNA reads as TGTGCCAGCAGCTCGCGACGGTACTATGGCTACACCTTC. Translated, it gives CASSSRRYYGYTF.